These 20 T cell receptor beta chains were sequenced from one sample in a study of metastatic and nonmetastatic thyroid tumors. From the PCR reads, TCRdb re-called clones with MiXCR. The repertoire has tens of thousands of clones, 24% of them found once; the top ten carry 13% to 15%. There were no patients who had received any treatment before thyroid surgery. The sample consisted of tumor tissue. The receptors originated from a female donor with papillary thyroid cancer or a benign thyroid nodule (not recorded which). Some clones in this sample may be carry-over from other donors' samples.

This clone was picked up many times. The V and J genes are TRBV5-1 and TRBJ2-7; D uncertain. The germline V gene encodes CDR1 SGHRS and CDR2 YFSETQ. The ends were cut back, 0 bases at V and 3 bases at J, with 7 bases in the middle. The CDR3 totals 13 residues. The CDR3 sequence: CASSLESVYEQYF. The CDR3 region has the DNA TGCGCCAGCAGCTTGGAATCAGTCTACGAGCAGTACTTC.

CDR3 residues: CASSYSAGRGSYEQYF. The CDR3 nucleotides read TGTGCCAGCAGTTACTCAGCGGGTCGCGGGAGCTACGAGCAGTACTTC. The chain uses TRBV6-6 and TRBJ2-7; TRBD2 matches 7 bases. Germline CDR1 reads MNHNY; CDR2 reads SVGAGI (reference sequence). The trim removed 0 bases at V and 3 bases at J, leaving 8 bases unmatched. This CDR3 spans 16 amino acids.

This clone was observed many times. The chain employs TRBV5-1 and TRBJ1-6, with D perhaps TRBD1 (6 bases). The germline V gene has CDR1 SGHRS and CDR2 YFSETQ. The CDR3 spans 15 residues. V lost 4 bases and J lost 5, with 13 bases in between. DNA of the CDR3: TGCGCCAGCAGCCGAGGACAGACTAATAATTCACCCCTCCACTTT. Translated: CASSRGQTNNSPLHF.

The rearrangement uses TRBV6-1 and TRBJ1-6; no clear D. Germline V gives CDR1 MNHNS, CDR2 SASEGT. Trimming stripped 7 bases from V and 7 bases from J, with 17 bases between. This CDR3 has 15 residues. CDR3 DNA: TGTGCCAGCATCCAAGTGGAGGGTTCCAATTCACCCCTCCACTTT. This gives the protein CASIQVEGSNSPLHF.

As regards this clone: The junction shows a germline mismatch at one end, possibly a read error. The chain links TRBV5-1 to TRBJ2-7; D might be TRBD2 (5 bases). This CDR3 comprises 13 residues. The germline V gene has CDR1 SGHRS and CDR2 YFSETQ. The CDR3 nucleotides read TGCTCCAGCAGCGGCGGGTCGTTCTACGAGCAGTACTTC. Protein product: CSSSGGSFYEQYF. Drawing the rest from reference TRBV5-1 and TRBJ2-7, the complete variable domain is KAGVTQTPRYLIKTRGQQVTLSCSPISGHRSVSWYQQTPGQGLQFLFEYFSETQRNKGNFPGRFSGRQFSNSRSEMNVSTLELGDSALYLCSSSGGSFYEQYFGPGTRLTVT.

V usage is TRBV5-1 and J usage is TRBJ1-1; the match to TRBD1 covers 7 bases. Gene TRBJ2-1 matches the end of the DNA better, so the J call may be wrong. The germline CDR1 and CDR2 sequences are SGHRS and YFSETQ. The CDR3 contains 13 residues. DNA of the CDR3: TGCGCCAGCAGCTTGGACAGGGGCTATGAGCAGTTCTTC. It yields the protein CASSLDRGYEQFF.

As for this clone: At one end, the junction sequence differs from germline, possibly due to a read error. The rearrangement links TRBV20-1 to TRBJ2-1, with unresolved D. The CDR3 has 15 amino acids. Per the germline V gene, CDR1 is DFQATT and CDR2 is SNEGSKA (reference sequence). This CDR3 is CSARDTYSSYNEKFF. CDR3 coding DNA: TGCAGTGCTAGAGATACGTATTCCTCCTACAATGAGAAGTTCTTC.

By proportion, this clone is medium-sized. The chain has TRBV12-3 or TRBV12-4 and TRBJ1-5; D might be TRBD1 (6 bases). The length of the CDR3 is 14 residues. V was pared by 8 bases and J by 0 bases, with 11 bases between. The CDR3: CASRGGSSNQPQHF. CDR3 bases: TGTGCCAGCCGAGGGGGGAGTAGCAATCAGCCCCAGCATTTT.

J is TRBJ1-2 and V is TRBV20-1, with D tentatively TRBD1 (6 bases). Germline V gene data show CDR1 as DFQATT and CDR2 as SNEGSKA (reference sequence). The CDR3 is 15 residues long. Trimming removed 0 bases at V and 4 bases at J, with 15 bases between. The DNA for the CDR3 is TGCAGTGCTAGAGATTTTGGGGGCATGGTCTATGGCTACACCTTC. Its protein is CSARDFGGMVYGYTF.

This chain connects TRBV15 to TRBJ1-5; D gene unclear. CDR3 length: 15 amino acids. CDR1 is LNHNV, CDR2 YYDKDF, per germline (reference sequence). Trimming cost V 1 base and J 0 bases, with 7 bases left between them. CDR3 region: CATSRGSISNQPQHF. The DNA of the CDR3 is TGTGCCACCAGCAGAGGTAGCATTAGCAATCAGCCCCAGCATTTT.

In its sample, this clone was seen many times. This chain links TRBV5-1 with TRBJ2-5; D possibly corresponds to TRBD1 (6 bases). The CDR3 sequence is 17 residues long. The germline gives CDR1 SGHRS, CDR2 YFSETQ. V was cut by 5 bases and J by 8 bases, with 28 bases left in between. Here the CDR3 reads CASSQPQGGGNFVTQYF. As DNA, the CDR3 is TGCGCCAGCAGTCAACCACAGGGTGGTGGGAACTTCGTAACCCAGTACTTC.

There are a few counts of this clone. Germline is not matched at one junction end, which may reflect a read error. DNA for the CDR3: TGCGCCAGCAGCTTGGAGACCCAAAATGTGCAGTTCTTC. Its protein is CASSLETQNVQFF. The chain joins TRBV5-1 to TRBJ2-1; D gene ambiguous. Per the germline V gene, CDR1 is SGHRS and CDR2 is YFSETQ. The CDR3 spans 13 residues.

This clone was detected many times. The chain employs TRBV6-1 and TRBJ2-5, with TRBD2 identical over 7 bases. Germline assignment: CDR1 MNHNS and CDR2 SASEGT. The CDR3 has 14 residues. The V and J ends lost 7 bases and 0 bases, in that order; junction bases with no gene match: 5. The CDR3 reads CASKLGGYQETQYF. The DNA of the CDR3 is TGTGCCAGCAAGTTGGGGGGGTACCAAGAGACCCAGTACTTC.

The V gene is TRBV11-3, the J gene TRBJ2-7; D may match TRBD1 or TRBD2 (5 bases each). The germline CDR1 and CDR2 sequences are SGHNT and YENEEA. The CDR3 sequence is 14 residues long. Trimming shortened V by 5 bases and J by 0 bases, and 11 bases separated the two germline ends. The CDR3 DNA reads TGTGCCAGCAGCGTTGCAGGGAGCTCCTACGAGCAGTACTTC. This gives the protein CASSVAGSSYEQYF.

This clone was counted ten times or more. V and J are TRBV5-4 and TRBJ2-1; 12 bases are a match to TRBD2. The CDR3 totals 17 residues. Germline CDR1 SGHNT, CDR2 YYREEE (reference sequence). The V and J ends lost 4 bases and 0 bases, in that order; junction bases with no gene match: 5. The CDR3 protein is CASSTGLAGFSYNEQFF. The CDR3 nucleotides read TGTGCCAGCAGCACCGGACTAGCGGGATTCTCCTACAATGAGCAGTTCTTC.

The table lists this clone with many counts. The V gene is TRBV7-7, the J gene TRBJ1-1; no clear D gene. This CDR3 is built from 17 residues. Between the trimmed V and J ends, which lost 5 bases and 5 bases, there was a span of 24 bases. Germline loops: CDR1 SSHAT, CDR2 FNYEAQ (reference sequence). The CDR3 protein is CASSTSPVRHPRTEAFF. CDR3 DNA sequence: TGTGCCAGCAGCACTTCCCCGGTTAGACACCCGCGAACTGAAGCTTTCTTT.

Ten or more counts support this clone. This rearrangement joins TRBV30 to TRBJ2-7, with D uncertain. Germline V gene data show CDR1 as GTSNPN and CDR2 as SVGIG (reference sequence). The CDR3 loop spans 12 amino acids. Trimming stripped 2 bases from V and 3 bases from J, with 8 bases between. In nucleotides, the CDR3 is TGTGCCTGGAGTCCAACCGACTACGAGCAGTACTTC. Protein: CAWSPTDYEQYF.

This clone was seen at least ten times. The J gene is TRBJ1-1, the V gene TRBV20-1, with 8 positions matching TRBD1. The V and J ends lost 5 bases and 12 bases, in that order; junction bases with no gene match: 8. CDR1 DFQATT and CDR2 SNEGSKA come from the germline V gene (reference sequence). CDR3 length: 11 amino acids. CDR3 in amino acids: CSAPWTGRTFF. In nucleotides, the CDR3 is TGCAGTGCTCCCTGGACAGGGAGGACTTTCTTT.

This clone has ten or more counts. The CDR3 DNA reads as TGCGCCAGCAGCCAAGAGGGGGACAGAAGGAACACTGAAGCTTTCTTT. This sequence encodes CASSQEGDRRNTEAFF. The genes are TRBV4-3 and TRBJ1-1; TRBD1 matches 7 bases. Germline V gene lookup returns CDR1 LGHNA and CDR2 YSLEER. This CDR3 is 16 amino acids long. Losses at the gene ends were 0 bases for V and 1 base for J; bases not matched to a gene: 5.

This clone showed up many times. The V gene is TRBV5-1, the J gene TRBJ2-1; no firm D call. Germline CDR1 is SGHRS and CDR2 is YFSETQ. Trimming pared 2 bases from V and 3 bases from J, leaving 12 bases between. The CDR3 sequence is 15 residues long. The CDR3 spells CASSLLGRNYNEQFF. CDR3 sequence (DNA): TGCGCCAGCAGCTTATTGGGCAGGAACTACAATGAGCAGTTCTTC.